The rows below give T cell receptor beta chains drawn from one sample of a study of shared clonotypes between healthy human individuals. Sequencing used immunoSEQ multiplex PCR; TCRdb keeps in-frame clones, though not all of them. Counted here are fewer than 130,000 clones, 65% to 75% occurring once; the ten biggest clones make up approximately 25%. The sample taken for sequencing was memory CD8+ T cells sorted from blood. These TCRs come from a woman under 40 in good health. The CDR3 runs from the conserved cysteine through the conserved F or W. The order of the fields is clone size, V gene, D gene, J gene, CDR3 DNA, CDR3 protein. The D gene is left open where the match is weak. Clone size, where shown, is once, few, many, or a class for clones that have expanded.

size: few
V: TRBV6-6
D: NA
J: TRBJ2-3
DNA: TGTGCCAGCAGCCGACTGGGGGGCACAGATACGCAGTATTTT
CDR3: CASSRLGGTDTQYF

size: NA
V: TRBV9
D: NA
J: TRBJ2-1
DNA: TGTGCCAGCAGCGTAGCCCCCGCGGGATGGAATGAGCAGTTCTTC
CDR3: CASSVAPAGWNEQFF

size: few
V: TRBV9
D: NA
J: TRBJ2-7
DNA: TGTGCCAGCAGCGTAGCGGGAGCGTCCTACGAGCAGTACTTC
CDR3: CASSVAGASYEQYF

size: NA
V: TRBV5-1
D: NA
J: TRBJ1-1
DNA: TGCGCCAGCAGTGCACAGGATTTCATGAACACTGAAGCTTTCTTT
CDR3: CASSAQDFMNTEAFF

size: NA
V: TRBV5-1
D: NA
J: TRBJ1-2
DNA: TGCGCCAGCAGCTTCCTGACAGGTTCTAACTATGGCTACACCTTC
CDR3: CASSFLTGSNYGYTF

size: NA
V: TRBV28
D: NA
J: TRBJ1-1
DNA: TGTGCCAGCAGTTTGACAAAGACGACGATGAACACTGAAGCTTTCTTT
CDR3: CASSLTKTTMNTEAFF

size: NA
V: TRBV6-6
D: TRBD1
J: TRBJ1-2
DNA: TGTGCCAGCAGTCGGGACAGGGACTATGGCTACACCTTC
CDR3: CASSRDRDYGYTF

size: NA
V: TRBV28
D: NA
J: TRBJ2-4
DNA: TGTGCCACCACTCGGTCAGACACCTTAGCCAAAAACATTCAGTACTTC
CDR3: CATTRSDTLAKNIQYF

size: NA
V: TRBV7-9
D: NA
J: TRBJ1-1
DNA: TGTGCCAGCAGCCCGCGACCAAGCACTGAAGCTTTCTTT
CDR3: CASSPRPSTEAFF

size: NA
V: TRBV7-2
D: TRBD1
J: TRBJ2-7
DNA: TGTGCCAGCAGCTTTGACAGGGTCAACTACGAGCAGTACTTC
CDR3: CASSFDRVNYEQYF

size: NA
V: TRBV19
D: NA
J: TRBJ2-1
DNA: TGTGCCAGTACCACGAGAGACAATGAGCAGTTCTTC
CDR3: CASTTRDNEQFF